The 32 T cell receptor beta chains reported below all come from one sample, sequenced in a study of T cells in Graves' hyperthyroidism and ophthalmopathy. Authors of the study amplified TCR beta CDR3 regions from RNA transcripts. First-round RT-PCR targeting the TCR CDR3 was performed with the HTBI primer set. TCRdb fed the multiplex PCR reads into MiXCR, producing one record per CDR3 protein. The sample holds about 350,000 distinct CDR3 sequences, roughly 14% seen once. Sequencing was performed on blood. The receptors derive from a woman aged 25 to 45 with Graves' hyperthyroidism.

The chain is built from TRBV19 and TRBJ2-5; 12 bases are shared with TRBD2. Per germline, CDR1 LNHDA and CDR2 SQIVND (reference sequence). V shed 4 bases, J shed 3 bases, and the junction held 6 bases outside the gene matches. CDR3 length: 16 residues. The CDR3 protein is CASSTGGLAGKETQYF. For the CDR3, the DNA is TGTGCCAGTAGTACTGGAGGACTAGCGGGAAAAGAGACCCAGTACTTC. Complete variable domain (other parts from reference TRBV19 and TRBJ2-5): DGGITQSPKYLFRKEGQNVTLSCEQNLNHDAMYWYRQDPGQGLRLIYYSQIVNDFQKGDIAEGYSVSREKKESFPLTVTSAQKNPTAFYLCASSTGGLAGKETQYFGPGTRLLVL.

This clonotype was counted many times. The chain has TRBV11-2 and TRBJ2-7; D possibly corresponds to TRBD2 (5 bases). Germline V lookup: CDR1 SGHAT, CDR2 FQNNGV. This CDR3 region has 14 residues. V was shortened by 0 bases and J by 2 bases, with 8 bases between the two germline ends. CDR3 DNA: TGTGCCAGCAGCTTAGATTTCGGGGCCTACGAGCAGTACTTC. Its translation is CASSLDFGAYEQYF.

This chain connects TRBV4-1 to TRBJ2-1; 7 positions agree with TRBD1. Germline trimming cut 4 bases from V and 4 bases from J; bases unmatched to any gene: 10. The CDR3 consists of 16 residues. Per germline, CDR1 MGHRA and CDR2 YSYEKL. The CDR3 sequence is CASSRIPGTDYNEQFF. CDR3 in DNA: TGCGCCAGCAGCCGGATACCCGGGACAGATTACAATGAGCAGTTCTTC.

Ten or more counts support this clonotype. The chain uses TRBV5-1 and TRBJ1-5, with unresolved D. Per the germline V gene, CDR1 is SGHRS and CDR2 is YFSETQ. The CDR3 is 14 amino acids. Trimming removed 3 bases from V and 3 bases from J, with 10 bases in between. CDR3 in amino acids: CASSSGRANQPQHF. DNA for the CDR3: TGCGCCAGCAGCTCGGGCCGTGCCAATCAGCCCCAGCATTTT. The variable domain in full, completed from reference TRBV5-1 and TRBJ1-5, reads KAGVTQTPRYLIKTRGQQVTLSCSPISGHRSVSWYQQTPGQGLQFLFEYFSETQRNKGNFPGRFSGRQFSNSRSEMNVSTLELGDSALYLCASSSGRANQPQHFGDGTRLSIL.

This clonotype came up a few times. The chain links TRBV4-2 to TRBJ2-7; D is uncertain. The CDR3 runs 14 residues. Looked up from germline, CDR1 is LGHNA and CDR2 is YNFKEQ. V dropped 1 base and J dropped 4 bases, with 11 bases sitting between them. The CDR3 coding sequence is TGTGCCAGCAGCCAAGCAATAGATTCTTACGAGCAGTACTTC. Encoded protein: CASSQAIDSYEQYF.

This clonotype was recorded at least ten times. This chain links TRBV6-1 with TRBJ1-1; no definite D call. Trimming removed 0 bases from V and 1 base from J, with 6 bases in between. The CDR3 length is 14 residues. Germline V gene data show CDR1 as MNHNS and CDR2 as SASEGT. The CDR3 nucleotides read TGTGCCAGCAGTGAAGCGCCAGGGAACACTGAAGCTTTCTTT. Translating it yields CASSEAPGNTEAFF.

At least ten counts were recorded for this clonotype. This chain uses TRBV28 with TRBJ2-7; possible D gene TRBD1, 5 bases. Trimming left V 3 bases short and J 4 bases short, with 13 bases between. Germline V lookup: CDR1 MDHEN, CDR2 SYDVKM. The CDR3 consists of 14 residues. The CDR3 region has the DNA TGTGCCAGCAGTTTGGGCGGACAACCGTACGAGCAGTACTTC. Protein: CASSLGGQPYEQYF.

There are many counts of this clonotype. The gene calls are TRBV28 and TRBJ1-4; 8 bases are a match to TRBD1. The CDR3 has 14 amino acids. The germline V gene has CDR1 MDHEN and CDR2 SYDVKM. V was pared by 8 bases and J by 4 bases, with 6 bases of the junction left unmatched. The CDR3 coding sequence is TGTGCCAGCTGTATACAGGGGGATAATGAAAAACTGTTTTTT. Its translation: CASCIQGDNEKLFF.

Of note for this clonotype: This may stem from a read error, because a much larger clone lies one nucleotide away. CDR3 bases: TGCAGTGCCCCCGATAGCGGGACGCAGTACAATCAGCAGTTCTTC. This encodes CSAPDSGTQYNQQFF. This chain connects TRBV20-1 to TRBJ2-1; 8 positions agree with TRBD2. CDR3 size: 15 residues. CDR1 and CDR2 from the germline V gene are DFQATT and SNEGSKA (reference sequence).

CDR3 region: CSARSSRTGGYGYTF. The CDR3 DNA sequence: TGCAGTGCTAGATCAAGTCGGACAGGGGGCTATGGCTACACCTTC. V and J are TRBV20-1 and TRBJ1-2; 10 bases agree with TRBD1. With V trimmed by 2 bases and J by 4 bases, 7 bases remained unmatched. CDR1 is DFQATT and CDR2 is SNEGSKA in the germline V gene (reference sequence). The CDR3 runs 15 residues.

The chain employs TRBV7-2 and TRBJ1-5, with TRBD1 as a possible D gene (6 bases). V dropped 5 bases and J dropped 5 bases, with 22 bases sitting between them. The CDR3 runs 17 residues. The germline V gene has CDR1 SGHTA and CDR2 FQGNSA. The CDR3 spells CASSQRGAGGYHQPQHF. DNA of the CDR3: TGTGCCAGCAGCCAAAGGGGGGCGGGGGGCTACCATCAGCCCCAGCATTTT.

This clonotype was detected only once. The V gene is TRBV25-1, the J gene TRBJ2-7, with 13 bases matching TRBD2. Germline V CDR1 and CDR2: MGHDK, SYGVNS. The CDR3 consists of 14 residues. The junction had 6 bases not matched to a gene; V was cut back by 10 bases and J by 3 bases. As DNA, the CDR3 is TGTGCCACCACGACTAGCGGGGGGTTCTACGAGCAGTACTTC. Translating it yields CATTTSGGFYEQYF.

This clonotype was counted ten times or more. The V gene is TRBV20-1, the J gene TRBJ2-5; D is uncertain. The germline V gene has CDR1 DFQATT and CDR2 SNEGSKA (reference sequence). This CDR3 is built from 14 residues. V dropped 3 bases and J dropped 3 bases, with 14 bases sitting between them. The CDR3 DNA follows: TGCAGTGCTAGCCCTCCGCTAAGGGAAGAGACCCAGTACTTC. Amino acids: CSASPPLREETQYF.

The table lists this clonotype with a few counts. J is TRBJ1-2 and V is TRBV3-1; 7 bases are a match to TRBD1. V lost 3 bases and J lost 3; bases outside the gene matches: 13. This CDR3 has 17 amino acids. Germline V CDR1 and CDR2: LGHDT, YNNKEL (reference sequence). The chain's CDR3 is CASSHFNPLGQDYGYTF. CDR3 sequence (DNA): TGTGCCAGCAGCCACTTCAACCCTCTTGGACAGGACTATGGCTACACCTTC. Full variable domain (outside the CDR3, taken from reference TRBV3-1 and TRBJ1-2): DTAVSQTPKYLVTQMGNDKSIKCEQNLGHDTMYWYKQDSKKFLKIMFSYNNKELIINETVPNRFSPKSPDKAHLNLHINSLELGDSAVYFCASSHFNPLGQDYGYTFGSGTRLTVV.

This clonotype came up many times. The chain has TRBV2 and TRBJ1-5; D might be TRBD1 (5 bases). Germline CDR1 SNHLY, CDR2 FYNNEI. V lost 7 bases to trimming and J lost 7 bases, with 17 bases between them. The CDR3 is made up of 14 amino acids. CDR3 DNA: TGTGCCAGCAAGGCGGGGGGGTCCGGCCAGCCCCAGCATTTT. It codes for CASKAGGSGQPQHF.

J is TRBJ2-2 and V is TRBV3-1; no reliable D call. Looked up from germline, CDR1 is LGHDT and CDR2 is YNNKEL (reference sequence). The CDR3 has 14 residues. V shed 0 bases and J shed 6 bases, with 8 bases lying between them. The DNA for the CDR3 is TGTGCCAGCAGCCAAGAGCTGACTGCCGGGGAGCTGTTTTTT. Amino acid sequence: CASSQELTAGELFF.

This clonotype was observed at least ten times. In DNA, the CDR3 is TGTGCCAGCAGCTTAGGTGGGACAGCCAATGAAAAACTGTTTTTT. Translating gives CASSLGGTANEKLFF. V is TRBV11-2 and J is TRBJ1-4, with TRBD1 matching 7 bases. V lost 1 base, J lost 5 bases, and 4 bases stayed unmatched. The CDR3 length is 15 residues. Germline loops: CDR1 SGHAT, CDR2 FQNNGV.

Concerning this clonotype: One junction end does not reproduce the germline sequence, and a read error may be involved. The V gene is TRBV20-1, the J gene TRBJ2-1, with 8 nucleotides matching TRBD2. CDR3 size: 16 residues. The V gene's germline CDR1 is DFQATT and CDR2 SNEGSKA (reference sequence). CDR3 region: CSAPSGRGGSYNGQFF. Written as DNA, the CDR3 is TGCAGTGCTCCCAGCGGGAGAGGAGGGTCCTACAATGGGCAGTTCTTC.

The rearrangement links TRBV12-3 or TRBV12-4 to TRBJ2-4; TRBD1 is a possible D gene (6 bases). This CDR3 has 12 residues. V lost 4 bases and J 12 bases, leaving 13 bases between the germline ends. CDR3 nucleotide sequence: TGTGCCAGCAGTTCGGACCCGGGACATCAGTACTTC. Its protein product is CASSSDPGHQYF.

This clonotype was observed many times. In DNA, the CDR3 is TGTGCCAGCAGTTACTCGATCACTAGCCCCGATACGCAGTATTTT. It specifies CASSYSITSPDTQYF. The gene calls are TRBV6-5 and TRBJ2-3; D is possibly TRBD2 (6 bases). The germline V gene has CDR1 MNHEY and CDR2 SVGAGI. The CDR3 consists of 15 residues. V gave up 0 bases and J gave up 6 bases, with 13 bases separating them.

CDR3 sequence reads: CASSRGNTTNEKLFF. The DNA of the CDR3 is TGTGCCAGTAGCCGAGGGAACACAACTAATGAAAAACTGTTTTTT. V gene TRBV19 combines with J gene TRBJ1-4, with D unresolved. Trimming shortened V by 6 bases and J by 0 bases, and 11 bases separated the two germline ends. The V gene's germline CDR1 is LNHDA and CDR2 SQIVND (reference sequence). The CDR3 sequence is 15 residues long. Together with reference TRBV19 and TRBJ1-4, the CDR3 gives the full variable domain: DGGITQSPKYLFRKEGQNVTLSCEQNLNHDAMYWYRQDPGQGLRLIYYSQIVNDFQKGDIAEGYSVSREKKESFPLTVTSAQKNPTAFYLCASSRGNTTNEKLFFGSGTQLSVL.

In this sample, this clonotype turned up a few times. This chain links TRBV10-2 with TRBJ1-3; D remains unclear. The CDR3 has 14 residues. V dropped 4 bases and J dropped 0 bases, with 7 bases sitting between them. CDR1 is WSHSY and CDR2 is SAAADI in the germline V gene. CDR3 in DNA: TGCGCCAGCAGTGGACGGATCTCTGGAAACACCATATATTTT. This sequence encodes CASSGRISGNTIYF.

The CDR3 sequence is CASSVGGDEQYF. CDR3 nucleotides: TGTGCCAGCAGTGTGGGAGGGGACGAGCAGTACTTC. The chain links TRBV6-1 to TRBJ2-7, with 7 positions matching TRBD2. The CDR3 loop spans 12 amino acids. CDR1 is MNHNS, CDR2 SASEGT, per germline. With V trimmed by 4 bases and J by 5 bases, 2 bases remained unmatched.

V is TRBV29-1 and J is TRBJ2-7, with 9 nucleotides matching TRBD2. Germline V gives CDR1 SQVTM, CDR2 ANQGSEA. With V trimmed by 4 bases and J by 0 bases, 10 bases remained unmatched. The CDR3 consists of 16 residues. The CDR3 is CSVGGEKREASYEQYF. The CDR3 DNA sequence: TGCAGCGTTGGTGGTGAGAAGCGGGAGGCCTCCTACGAGCAGTACTTC.

There are many counts of this clonotype. The chain recombines TRBV7-9 with TRBJ2-4; D tentatively fits TRBD1 or TRBD2 (5 bases each). Trimming pared 4 bases from V and 2 bases from J, leaving 9 bases between. Germline V gene lookup returns CDR1 SEHNR and CDR2 FQNEAQ (reference sequence). The CDR3 runs to 14 residues. DNA of the CDR3: TGTGCCAGCAGCTCCCCGGGACCCAAAAACATTCAGTACTTC. Translating it yields CASSSPGPKNIQYF.

This clonotype was counted between two and nine times. The rearrangement links TRBV11-2 to TRBJ2-2; 7 bases fit TRBD2. V lost 4 bases and J lost 6; bases outside the gene matches: 2. CDR1 SGHAT and CDR2 FQNNGV come from the germline V gene. The CDR3 is 13 amino acids. CDR3 bases: TGTGCCAGCAGCTCTCTAGCGGCCGGGGAGCTGTTTTTT. This codes for CASSSLAAGELFF.

The chain has TRBV10-3 and TRBJ1-6, with unresolved D. The V gene lost 6 bases and the J gene lost 5 bases, with 8 bases spanning the gap. Germline CDR1 and CDR2: ENHRY and SYGVKD. The CDR3 loop spans 13 amino acids. CDR3 loop: CAISRENNSPLHF. CDR3 DNA sequence: TGTGCCATCAGCCGGGAAAATAATTCACCCCTCCACTTT.

Only a few counts were recorded for this clonotype. This sequence joins TRBV28 and TRBJ1-2; TRBD1 matches at 9 bases. This CDR3 region has 13 residues. Germline V gene lookup returns CDR1 MDHEN and CDR2 SYDVKM. V was pared by 6 bases and J by 8 bases, with 7 bases of the junction left unmatched. As DNA, the CDR3 is TGTGCCAGCAGACAACAGGGGGCGGGCGGCTACACCTTC. It encodes CASRQQGAGGYTF.

This clonotype was observed a handful of times. The gene calls are TRBV20-1 and TRBJ2-7; D possibly corresponds to TRBD1 (6 bases). Germline values: CDR1 DFQATT, CDR2 SNEGSKA (reference sequence). V was pared by 0 bases and J by 5 bases, with 11 bases between. CDR3 length: 13 residues. The CDR3 DNA follows: TGCAGTGCTAGAGATGGGGGCGTGAACGAGCAGTACTTC. Its translation is CSARDGGVNEQYF.

The chain recombines TRBV4-1 with TRBJ1-4; TRBD1 aligns across 10 bases. The V segment lost 0 bases and the J segment 7 bases; nucleotides outside the gene matches: 5. Germline CDR1 is MGHRA and CDR2 is YSYEKL. This CDR3 is 16 amino acids long. CDR3 nucleotide sequence: TGCGCCAGCAGCCAAGATGGAGGGGACAGGGGTGAAAAACTGTTTTTT. This translates into CASSQDGGDRGEKLFF.

This clonotype was seen ten or more times. The CDR3 DNA sequence: TGTGCCAGCAGCCCCTTCGATCAGCCCCAGCATTTT. Residues: CASSPFDQPQHF. The genes are TRBV2 and TRBJ1-5, with D hard to call. Trimming removed 6 bases from V and 5 bases from J, with 8 bases in between. The germline V gene encodes CDR1 SNHLY and CDR2 FYNNEI. The CDR3 covers 12 residues.

This clonotype was counted ten times or more. The chain joins TRBV5-5 to TRBJ2-5; D possibly corresponds to TRBD1 (6 bases). The CDR3 has 13 amino acids. Germline V gene lookup returns CDR1 SGHKS and CDR2 YYEKEE (reference sequence). V lost 1 base and J lost 4, with 8 bases in between. The CDR3 DNA is TGTGCCAGCAGCTTGATCAGGGGAGAGACCCAGTACTTC. The encoded protein is CASSLIRGETQYF.